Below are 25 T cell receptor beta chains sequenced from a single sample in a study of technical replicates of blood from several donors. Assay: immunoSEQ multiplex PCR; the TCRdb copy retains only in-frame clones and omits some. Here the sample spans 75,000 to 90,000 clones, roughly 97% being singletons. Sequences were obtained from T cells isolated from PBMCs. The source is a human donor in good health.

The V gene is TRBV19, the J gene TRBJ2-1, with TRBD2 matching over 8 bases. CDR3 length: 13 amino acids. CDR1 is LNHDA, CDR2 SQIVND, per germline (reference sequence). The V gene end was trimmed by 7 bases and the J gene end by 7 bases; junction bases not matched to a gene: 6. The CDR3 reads CASKQRERNEQFF. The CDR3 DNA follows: TGTGCCAGTAAACAGCGGGAGAGGAATGAGCAGTTCTTC.

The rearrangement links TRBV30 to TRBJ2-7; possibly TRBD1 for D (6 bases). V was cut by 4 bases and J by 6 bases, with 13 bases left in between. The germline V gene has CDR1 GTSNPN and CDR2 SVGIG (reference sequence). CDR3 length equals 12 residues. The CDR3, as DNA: TGTGCCTGGACCGACGGACAGTCCGAGCAGTACTTC. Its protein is CAWTDGQSEQYF.

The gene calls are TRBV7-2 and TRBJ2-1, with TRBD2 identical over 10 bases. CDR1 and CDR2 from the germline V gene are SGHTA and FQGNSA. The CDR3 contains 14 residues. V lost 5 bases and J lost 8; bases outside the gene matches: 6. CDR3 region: CASSASGSTDEQFF. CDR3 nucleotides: TGTGCCAGCAGCGCTAGCGGGAGTACGGATGAGCAGTTCTTC. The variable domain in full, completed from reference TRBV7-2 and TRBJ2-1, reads GAGVSQSPSNKVTEKGKDVELRCDPISGHTALYWYRQSLGQGLEFLIYFQGNSAPDKSGLPSDRFSAERTGGSVSTLTIQRTQQEDSAVYLCASSASGSTDEQFFGPGTRLTVL.

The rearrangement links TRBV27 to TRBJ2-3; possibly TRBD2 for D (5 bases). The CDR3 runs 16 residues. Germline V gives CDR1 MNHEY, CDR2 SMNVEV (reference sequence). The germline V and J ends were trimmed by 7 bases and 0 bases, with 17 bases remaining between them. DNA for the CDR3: TGTGCCAGCACCCGAGGCTGGCGGGCAAGCACAGATACGCAGTATTTT. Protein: CASTRGWRASTDTQYF.

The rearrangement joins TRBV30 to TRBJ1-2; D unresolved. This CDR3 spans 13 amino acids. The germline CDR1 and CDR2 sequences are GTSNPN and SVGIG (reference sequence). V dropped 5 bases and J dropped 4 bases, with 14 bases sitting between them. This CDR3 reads CAWEDGLLYGYTF. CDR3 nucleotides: TGTGCCTGGGAGGACGGACTACTCTATGGCTACACCTTC.

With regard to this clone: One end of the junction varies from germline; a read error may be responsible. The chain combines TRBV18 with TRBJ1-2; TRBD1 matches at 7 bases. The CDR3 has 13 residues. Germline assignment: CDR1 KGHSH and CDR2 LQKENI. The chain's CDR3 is CASAHLGDRERSF. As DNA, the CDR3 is TGTGCCAGCGCGCACCTCGGGGACAGAGAGAGGTCCTTC.

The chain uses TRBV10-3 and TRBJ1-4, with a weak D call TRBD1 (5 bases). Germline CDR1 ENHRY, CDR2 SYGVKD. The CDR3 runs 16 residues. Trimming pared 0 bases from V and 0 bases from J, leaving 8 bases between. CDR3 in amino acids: CAISESGTATNEKLFF. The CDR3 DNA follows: TGTGCCATCAGTGAGTCAGGGACTGCAACTAATGAAAAACTGTTTTTT.

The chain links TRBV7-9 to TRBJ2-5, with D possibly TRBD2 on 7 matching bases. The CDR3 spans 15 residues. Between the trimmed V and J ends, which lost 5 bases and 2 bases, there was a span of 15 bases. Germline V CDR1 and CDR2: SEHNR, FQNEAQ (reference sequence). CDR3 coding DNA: TGTGCCAGCAGCACCGGGGGGCCCGTACAAGAGACCCAGTACTTC. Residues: CASSTGGPVQETQYF.

The CDR3 reads CASSPVQGARCGGDPQHF. DNA for the CDR3: TGTGCCAGCAGCCCAGTACAGGGGGCAAGATGCGGGGGTGATCCCCAGCATTTT. This chain connects TRBV11-3 to TRBJ1-5; 9 bases map to TRBD1. The CDR3 sequence is 18 residues long. Trimming removed 5 bases from V and 10 bases from J; junction bases left unmatched: 21. Per germline, CDR1 SGHNT and CDR2 YENEEA.

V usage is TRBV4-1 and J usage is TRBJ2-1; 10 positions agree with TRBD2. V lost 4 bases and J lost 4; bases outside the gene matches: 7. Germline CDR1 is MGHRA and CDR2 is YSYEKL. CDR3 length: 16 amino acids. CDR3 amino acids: CASSPGLAGVYNEQFF. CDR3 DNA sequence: TGCGCCAGCAGCCCGGGGCTAGCGGGGGTATACAATGAGCAGTTCTTC.

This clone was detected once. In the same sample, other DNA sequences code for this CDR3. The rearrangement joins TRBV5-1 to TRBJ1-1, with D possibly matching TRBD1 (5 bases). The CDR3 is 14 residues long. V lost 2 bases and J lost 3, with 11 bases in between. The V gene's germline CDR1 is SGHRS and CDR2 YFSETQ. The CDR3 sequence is CASSFRDRDTEAFF. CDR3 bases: TGCGCCAGCAGCTTCAGGGATCGGGACACTGAAGCTTTCTTT.

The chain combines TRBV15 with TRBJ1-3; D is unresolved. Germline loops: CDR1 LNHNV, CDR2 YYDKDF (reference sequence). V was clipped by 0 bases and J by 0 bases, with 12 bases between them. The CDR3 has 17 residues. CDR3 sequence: CATSRDYGISSGNTIYF. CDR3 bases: TGTGCCACCAGCAGAGATTACGGGATTAGCTCTGGAAACACCATATATTTT.

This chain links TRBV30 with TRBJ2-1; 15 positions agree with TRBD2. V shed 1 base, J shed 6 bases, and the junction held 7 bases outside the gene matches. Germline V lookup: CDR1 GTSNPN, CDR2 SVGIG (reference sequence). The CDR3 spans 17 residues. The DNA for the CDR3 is TGTGCCTGGAGTGACCCCAGGACTAGCGGGAGGGCCAATGAGCAGTTCTTC. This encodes CAWSDPRTSGRANEQFF. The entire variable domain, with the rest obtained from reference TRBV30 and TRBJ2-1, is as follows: SQTIHQWPATLVQPVGSPLSLECTVEGTSNPNLYWYRQAAGRGLQLLFYSVGIGQISSEVPQNLSASRPQDRQFILSSKKLLLSDSGFYLCAWSDPRTSGRANEQFFGPGTRLTVL.

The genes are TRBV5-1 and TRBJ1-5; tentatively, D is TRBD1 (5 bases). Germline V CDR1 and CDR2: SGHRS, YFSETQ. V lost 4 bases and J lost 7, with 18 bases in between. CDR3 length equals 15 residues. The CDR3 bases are TGCGCCAGCAGCCCCGGTGGGGGGATTGAGCAGCCCCAGCATTTT. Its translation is CASSPGGGIEQPQHF.

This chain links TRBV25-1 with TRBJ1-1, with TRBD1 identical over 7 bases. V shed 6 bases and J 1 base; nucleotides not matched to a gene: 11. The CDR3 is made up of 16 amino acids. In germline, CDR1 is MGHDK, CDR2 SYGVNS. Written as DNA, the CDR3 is TGTGCCAGCAGGGATGACAGGGCAGATGCGAACACTGAAGCTTTCTTT. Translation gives CASRDDRADANTEAFF. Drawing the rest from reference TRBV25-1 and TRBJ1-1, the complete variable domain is EADIYQTPRYLVIGTGKKITLECSQTMGHDKMYWYQQDPGMELHLIHYSYGVNSTEKGDLSSESTVSRIRTEHFPLTLESARPSHTSQYLCASRDDRADANTEAFFGQGTRLTVV.

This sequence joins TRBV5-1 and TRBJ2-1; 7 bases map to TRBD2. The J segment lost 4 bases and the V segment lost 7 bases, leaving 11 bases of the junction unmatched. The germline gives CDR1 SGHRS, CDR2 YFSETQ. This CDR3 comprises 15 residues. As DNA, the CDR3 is TGCGCCAGCTGGGGGGGGGACGTGAGGTACAATGAGCAGTTCTTC. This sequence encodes CASWGGDVRYNEQFF.

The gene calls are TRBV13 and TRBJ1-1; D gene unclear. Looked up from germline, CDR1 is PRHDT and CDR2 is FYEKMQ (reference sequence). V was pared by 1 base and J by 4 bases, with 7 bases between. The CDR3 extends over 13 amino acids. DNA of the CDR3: TGTGCCAGCAGCTTAGAGGAGAGCACTGAAGCTTTCTTT. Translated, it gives CASSLEESTEAFF. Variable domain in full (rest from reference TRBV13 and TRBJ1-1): AAGVIQSPRHLIKEKRETATLKCYPIPRHDTVYWYQQGPGQDPQFLISFYEKMQSDKGSIPDRFSAQQFSDYHSELNMSSLELGDSALYFCASSLEESTEAFFGQGTRLTVV.

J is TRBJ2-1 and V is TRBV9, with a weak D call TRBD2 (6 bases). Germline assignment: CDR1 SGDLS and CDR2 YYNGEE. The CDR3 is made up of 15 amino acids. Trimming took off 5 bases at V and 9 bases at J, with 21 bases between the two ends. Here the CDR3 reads CASSDLHGGRGEQFF. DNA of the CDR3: TGTGCCAGCAGTGACCTGCATGGGGGGAGAGGTGAGCAGTTCTTC.

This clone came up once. The DNA for the CDR3 is TGTGCCAGCAGCCCGTCTCCGGGGTCGGCTTGGGGGCAGTTCTTC. This encodes CASSPSPGSAWGQFF. V and J are TRBV7-3 and TRBJ2-1, with D perhaps matching TRBD2 (5 bases). Germline assignment: CDR1 SGHTA and CDR2 FQGTGA. This CDR3 spans 15 amino acids. V lost 5 bases to trimming and J lost 12 bases, with 23 bases between them.

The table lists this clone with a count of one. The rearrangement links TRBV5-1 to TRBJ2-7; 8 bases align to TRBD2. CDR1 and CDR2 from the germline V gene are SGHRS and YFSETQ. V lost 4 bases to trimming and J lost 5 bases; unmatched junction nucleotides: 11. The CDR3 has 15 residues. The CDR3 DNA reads TGCGCCAGCAGCGTTATAGCGGGAACCCCCAACGAGCAGTACTTC. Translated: CASSVIAGTPNEQYF. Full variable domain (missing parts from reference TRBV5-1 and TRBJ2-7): KAGVTQTPRYLIKTRGQQVTLSCSPISGHRSVSWYQQTPGQGLQFLFEYFSETQRNKGNFPGRFSGRQFSNSRSEMNVSTLELGDSALYLCASSVIAGTPNEQYFGPGTRLTVT.

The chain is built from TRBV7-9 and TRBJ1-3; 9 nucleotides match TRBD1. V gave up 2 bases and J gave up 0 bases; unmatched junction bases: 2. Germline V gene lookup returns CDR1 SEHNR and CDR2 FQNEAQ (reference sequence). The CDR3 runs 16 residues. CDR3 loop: CASSLRTGASGNTIYF. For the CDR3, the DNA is TGTGCCAGCAGCTTAAGGACAGGGGCCTCTGGAAACACCATATATTTT.

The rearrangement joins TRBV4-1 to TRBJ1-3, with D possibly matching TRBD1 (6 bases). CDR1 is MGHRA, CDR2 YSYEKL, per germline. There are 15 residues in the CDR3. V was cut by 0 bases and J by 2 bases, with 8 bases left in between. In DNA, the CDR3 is TGCGCCAGCAGCCAAGATGAGGGGGCTGGAAACACCATATATTTT. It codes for CASSQDEGAGNTIYF.

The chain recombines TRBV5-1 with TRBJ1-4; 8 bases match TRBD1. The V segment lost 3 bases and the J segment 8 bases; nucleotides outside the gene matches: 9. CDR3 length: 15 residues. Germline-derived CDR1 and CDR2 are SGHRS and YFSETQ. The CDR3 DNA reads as TGCGCCAGCAGCTGGCAGGGGGCAGGTGGAGAAAAACTGTTTTTT. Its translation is CASSWQGAGGEKLFF.

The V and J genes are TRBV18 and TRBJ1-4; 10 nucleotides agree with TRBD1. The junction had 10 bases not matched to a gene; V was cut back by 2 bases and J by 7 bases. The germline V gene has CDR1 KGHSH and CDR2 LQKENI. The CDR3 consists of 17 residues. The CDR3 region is CASSPIPADRGPEKLFF. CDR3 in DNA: TGTGCCAGCTCACCAATACCCGCCGACAGGGGGCCTGAAAAACTGTTTTTT.

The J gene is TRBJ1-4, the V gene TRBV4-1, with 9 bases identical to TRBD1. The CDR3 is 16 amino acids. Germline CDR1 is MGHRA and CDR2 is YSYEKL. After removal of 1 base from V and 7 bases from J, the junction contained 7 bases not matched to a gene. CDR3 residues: CASSQGPGQGLEKLFF. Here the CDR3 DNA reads TGCGCCAGCAGCCAAGGGCCGGGACAGGGTCTTGAAAAACTGTTTTTT.